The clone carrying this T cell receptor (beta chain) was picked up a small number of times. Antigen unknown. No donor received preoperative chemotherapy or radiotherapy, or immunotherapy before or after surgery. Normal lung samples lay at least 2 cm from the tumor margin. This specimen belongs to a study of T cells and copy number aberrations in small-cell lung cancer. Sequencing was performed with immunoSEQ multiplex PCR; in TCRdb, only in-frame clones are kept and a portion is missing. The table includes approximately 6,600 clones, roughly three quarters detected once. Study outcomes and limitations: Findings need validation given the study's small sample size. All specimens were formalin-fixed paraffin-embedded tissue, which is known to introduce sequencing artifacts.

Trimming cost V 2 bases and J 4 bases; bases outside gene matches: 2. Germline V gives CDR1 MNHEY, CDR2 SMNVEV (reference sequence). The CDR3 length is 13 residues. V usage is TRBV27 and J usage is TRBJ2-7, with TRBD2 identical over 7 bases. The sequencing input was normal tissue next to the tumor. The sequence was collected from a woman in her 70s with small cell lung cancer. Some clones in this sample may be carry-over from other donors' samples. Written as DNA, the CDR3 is TGTGCCAGCAGTTTAGCGGGAGCGTACGAGCAGTACTTC. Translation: CASSLAGAYEQYF.